This T cell receptor (beta chain) derives from a study of cytomegalovirus exposure and HLA in healthy donors. Study-wide background: For the roughly 370 genotyped donors, approximately 83% fell within the Caucasian-associated ancestry cluster.

The V end lost 2 bases, the J end lost 2 bases, and 10 bases lay between the germline ends. Germline CDR1 reads LNHDA; CDR2 reads SQIVND (reference sequence). The CDR3 is 14 amino acids. This clone appeared once. This PCR relied on a set of 60 Vbeta primers and 13 Jbeta primers. Sequencing was performed with immunoSEQ multiplex PCR; in TCRdb, only in-frame clones are kept and a portion is missing. The sample lists some 110,000 clones, 79% seen once, with 2.5% to 3.5% in the top ten. The source is a woman aged 18-35 years in good health and CMV-seropositive. Material: PBMCs. The chain has TRBV19 and TRBJ2-7, with TRBD1 as a possible D gene (5 bases). CDR3 nucleotide sequence: TGTGCCAGTAGTATAAGGACGGACACCTACGAGCAGTACTTC. Translating it yields CASSIRTDTYEQYF.